A selection of T cell receptor beta chains follows, all from one sample in a study of blood T cell repertoires in COVID-19. Data came from immunoSEQ multiplex PCR; TCRdb stores just in-frame clones and leaves some out. The data show about 220,000 clones, around 82% seen once. The sequenced material came from peripheral blood. These receptors all come from a woman aged 80 or over with acute or convalescent COVID-19. CDR3s include the opening cysteine and the closing phenylalanine or tryptophan. A D gene is named only where the DNA matches it firmly. The size entry is marked missing in some rows and otherwise reads once, few, many or a size class.

cdr3_aa: CASTSLYGYTF; cdr3_nt: TGTGCCAGCACTAGTCTCTATGGCTACACCTTC; v_call: TRBV28; clone_size: .; d_call: .; j_call: TRBJ1-2
cdr3_aa: CASSLTRGSYNEQFF; cdr3_nt: TGTGCCAGCAGCCTGACTAGAGGTTCCTACAATGAGCAGTTCTTC; v_call: TRBV7-3; clone_size: .; d_call: .; j_call: TRBJ2-1
cdr3_aa: CASSSGTSGGYNEQFF; cdr3_nt: TGTGCCAGCAGCTCCGGGACTAGCGGGGGGTACAATGAGCAGTTCTTC; v_call: TRBV7-2; clone_size: .; d_call: TRBD2; j_call: TRBJ2-1
cdr3_aa: CASSSRDRGGYTF; cdr3_nt: TGTGCCAGCAGTTCCAGGGACAGGGGCGGCTACACCTTC; v_call: TRBV28; clone_size: once; d_call: TRBD1; j_call: TRBJ1-2
cdr3_aa: CASSQDRTAPGGYTF; cdr3_nt: TGCGCCAGCAGCCAAGATCGGACAGCCCCAGGGGGCTACACCTTC; v_call: TRBV4-3; clone_size: .; d_call: .; j_call: TRBJ1-2
cdr3_aa: CASSTGTGGNQPQHF; cdr3_nt: TGTGCCAGCAGCACCGGGACAGGGGGAAATCAGCCCCAGCATTTT; v_call: TRBV7-2; clone_size: once; d_call: TRBD1; j_call: TRBJ1-5
cdr3_aa: CASGLRDSLYNQPQHF; cdr3_nt: TGTGCCAGTGGACTCCGGGACAGTTTGTACAATCAGCCCCAGCATTTT; v_call: TRBV19; clone_size: once; d_call: TRBD1; j_call: TRBJ1-5
cdr3_aa: CASSPWAGGPNEQYF; cdr3_nt: TGCGCCAGCAGCCCCTGGGCGGGGGGGCCGAACGAGCAGTACTTC; v_call: TRBV5-1; clone_size: .; d_call: TRBD2; j_call: TRBJ2-7
cdr3_aa: CASSSPGGESTEAFF; cdr3_nt: TGTGCCAGCAGTTCCCCCGGGGGGGAATCCACTGAAGCTTTCTTT; v_call: TRBV25-1; clone_size: .; d_call: .; j_call: TRBJ1-1
cdr3_aa: CAWGPGNTIYF; cdr3_nt: TGTGCCTGGGGCCCGGGAAACACCATATATTTT; v_call: TRBV30; clone_size: .; d_call: .; j_call: TRBJ1-3
cdr3_aa: CASSSQPAAGVLKEQFF; cdr3_nt: TGTGCCAGCAGCTCACAGCCCGCAGCGGGAGTCTTGAAGGAGCAGTTCTTC; v_call: TRBV7-3; clone_size: .; d_call: TRBD2; j_call: TRBJ2-1
cdr3_aa: CASSKGARGTDTQYF; cdr3_nt: TGTGCCAGCAGCAAAGGGGCCCGGGGTACAGATACGCAGTATTTT; v_call: TRBV21-1; clone_size: .; d_call: .; j_call: TRBJ2-3
cdr3_aa: CASGPGTTGNQPQHF; cdr3_nt: TGCGCCAGCGGTCCCGGGACAACGGGCAATCAGCCCCAGCATTTT; v_call: TRBV10-2; clone_size: .; d_call: .; j_call: TRBJ1-5
cdr3_aa: CSVPRDSGYTF; cdr3_nt: TGCAGCGTTCCCCGGGACAGTGGCTACACCTTC; v_call: TRBV29-1; clone_size: .; d_call: TRBD1; j_call: TRBJ1-2
cdr3_aa: CASSGGGTENQPQHF; cdr3_nt: TGCGCCAGCAGCGGGGGCGGGACAGAGAATCAGCCCCAGCATTTT; v_call: TRBV5-1; clone_size: once; d_call: TRBD1; j_call: TRBJ1-5
cdr3_aa: CASSQDPQAEAFF; cdr3_nt: TGTGCCAGCAGCCAAGATCCCCAGGCTGAAGCTTTCTTT; v_call: TRBV3-1/TRBV3-2; clone_size: .; d_call: .; j_call: TRBJ1-1
cdr3_aa: CASSYSNPEDNTEAFF; cdr3_nt: TGTGCCAGCAGTTACTCGAACCCGGAGGATAACACTGAAGCTTTCTTT; v_call: TRBV6-2/TRBV6-3; clone_size: .; d_call: .; j_call: TRBJ1-1
cdr3_aa: CASSRLGTGTYEQYF; cdr3_nt: TGTGCCAGCAGCCGTCTCGGGACAGGGACCTACGAGCAGTACTTC; v_call: TRBV2; clone_size: once; d_call: TRBD1; j_call: TRBJ2-7
cdr3_aa: CASSSDMTPLHF; cdr3_nt: TGTGCCAGCAGTTCCGACATGACACCCCTCCACTTT; v_call: TRBV12-3/TRBV12-4; clone_size: .; d_call: .; j_call: TRBJ1-6
cdr3_aa: CASSVQPEGVDTIYF; cdr3_nt: TGTGCCAGCAGCGTACAACCCGAAGGGGTAGACACCATATATTTT; v_call: TRBV9; clone_size: .; d_call: .; j_call: TRBJ1-3
cdr3_aa: CASSMTGTGVGETQYF; cdr3_nt: TGTGCCAGTAGTATGACCGGGACAGGGGTCGGGGAGACCCAGTACTTC; v_call: TRBV19; clone_size: .; d_call: TRBD1; j_call: TRBJ2-5
cdr3_aa: CASSLTGYNEQFF; cdr3_nt: TGTGCCAGCAGTTTGACTGGTTACAATGAGCAGTTCTTC; v_call: TRBV12-3/TRBV12-4; clone_size: .; d_call: .; j_call: TRBJ2-1
cdr3_aa: CASRPPGGSGEKLFF; cdr3_nt: TGTGCCAGTAGGCCCCCGGGGGGCTCAGGAGAAAAACTGTTTTTT; v_call: TRBV19; clone_size: .; d_call: .; j_call: TRBJ1-4
cdr3_aa: CASSPLVWSFTPGNTIYF; cdr3_nt: TGTGCCAGCAGCCCCTTAGTTTGGTCATTCACCCCCGGAAACACCATATATTTT; v_call: TRBV7-2; clone_size: .; d_call: .; j_call: TRBJ1-3
cdr3_aa: CASSLVGQGTQPQHF; cdr3_nt: TGTGCCAGCAGTTTGGTGGGACAGGGAACGCAGCCCCAGCATTTT; v_call: TRBV27; clone_size: .; d_call: TRBD1; j_call: TRBJ1-5
cdr3_aa: CATSDRGSAEQYF; cdr3_nt: TGTGCCACCTCGGACAGGGGGTCGGCCGAGCAGTACTTC; v_call: TRBV10-3; clone_size: .; d_call: TRBD1; j_call: TRBJ2-7
cdr3_aa: CASSYRGGLETQYF; cdr3_nt: TGTGCCAGCAGTTACCGGGGGGGCCTAGAGACCCAGTACTTC; v_call: TRBV6-6; clone_size: .; d_call: TRBD2; j_call: TRBJ2-5
cdr3_aa: CASSPLGRGGQPQHF; cdr3_nt: TGTGCCAGTAGTCCCCTGGGACGGGGAGGTCAGCCCCAGCATTTT; v_call: TRBV19; clone_size: once; d_call: .; j_call: TRBJ1-5
cdr3_aa: CASITSNSFYGYTF; cdr3_nt: TGTGCCAGCATCACATCCAATTCTTTCTATGGCTACACCTTC; v_call: TRBV28; clone_size: .; d_call: .; j_call: TRBJ1-2
cdr3_aa: CAWNRGVYGYTF; cdr3_nt: TGTGCCTGGAACAGGGGCGTCTATGGCTACACCTTC; v_call: TRBV30; clone_size: once; d_call: TRBD1; j_call: TRBJ1-2
cdr3_aa: CASSLGQGIYGYTF; cdr3_nt: TGTGCCAGCAGCTTAGGGCAGGGAATCTACGGCTACACCTTC; v_call: TRBV7-2; clone_size: .; d_call: .; j_call: TRBJ1-2
cdr3_aa: CASSLTENTEAFF; cdr3_nt: TGTGCCAGCAGCTTAACAGAAAACACTGAAGCTTTCTTT; v_call: TRBV13; clone_size: few; d_call: .; j_call: TRBJ1-1
cdr3_aa: CASSPLWDRGNNEQFF; cdr3_nt: TGTGCCAGCTCACCATTGTGGGACAGGGGAAACAATGAGCAGTTCTTC; v_call: TRBV18; clone_size: .; d_call: TRBD1; j_call: TRBJ2-1
cdr3_aa: CASSRGSDYNSPLHF; cdr3_nt: TGTGCCAGCAGCCGCGGTAGCGACTATAATTCACCCCTCCACTTT; v_call: TRBV7-9; clone_size: .; d_call: .; j_call: TRBJ1-6
cdr3_aa: CASSPTSGVYNEQFF; cdr3_nt: TGTGCCAGCAGCCCGACTAGCGGGGTTTACAATGAGCAGTTCTTC; v_call: TRBV3-1/TRBV3-2; clone_size: .; d_call: TRBD2; j_call: TRBJ2-1
cdr3_aa: CASSSPDLGSTQYF; cdr3_nt: TGTGCCAGCAGTTCCCCAGACCTAGGGAGTACGCAGTATTTT; v_call: TRBV28; clone_size: .; d_call: .; j_call: TRBJ2-3
cdr3_aa: CATRSGEKLFF; cdr3_nt: TGTGCCACCAGGAGCGGCGAAAAACTGTTTTTT; v_call: TRBV15; clone_size: .; d_call: .; j_call: TRBJ1-4
cdr3_aa: CASSFQGYEETQYF; cdr3_nt: TGTGCCAGCAGCTTTCAGGGGTATGAGGAGACCCAGTACTTC; v_call: TRBV11-3; clone_size: .; d_call: .; j_call: TRBJ2-5
cdr3_aa: CASSHRDGSPLHF; cdr3_nt: TGTGCCAGCAGTCACAGGGACGGTTCACCCCTCCACTTT; v_call: TRBV12-3/TRBV12-4; clone_size: .; d_call: .; j_call: TRBJ1-6
cdr3_aa: CASRWTGGTDTQYF; cdr3_nt: TGTGCCAGCAGGTGGACAGGGGGCACAGATACGCAGTATTTT; v_call: TRBV11-1; clone_size: .; d_call: TRBD1; j_call: TRBJ2-3
cdr3_aa: CASSSLTGGGEQYF; cdr3_nt: TGTGCCAGCAGTTCCCTGACAGGGGGTGGCGAGCAGTACTTC; v_call: TRBV27; clone_size: .; d_call: TRBD1; j_call: TRBJ2-7
cdr3_aa: CASSYSDRVSEQYF; cdr3_nt: TGTGCCAGCAGTTACTCAGACAGGGTCAGCGAGCAGTACTTC; v_call: TRBV6-5; clone_size: .; d_call: TRBD1; j_call: TRBJ2-7
cdr3_aa: CASSGTNSPLHF; cdr3_nt: TGTGCCAGCTCGGGAACCAATTCACCCCTCCACTTT; v_call: TRBV7-6; clone_size: .; d_call: .; j_call: TRBJ1-6